Listed below are T cell receptor beta chains from one sample, sequenced in a study of blood T cell repertoires in COVID-19. Method: immunoSEQ multiplex PCR; TCRdb's copy keeps in-frame clones and lacks some. The sample has around 55,000 clones, roughly 90% seen once; the top ten hold under 8.5%. Sequencing input: peripheral blood. These receptors came from a man between 60 and 70 years old with active COVID-19. The CDR3 runs from the conserved cysteine through the conserved F or W. The order of the fields is D gene, J gene, V gene, clone size, CDR3 protein, CDR3 DNA. D genes are given only for firm matches. Clone size is given for some rows only: seen once, a few or many times, or a class if the clone is expanded.

d_gene: -
j_gene: TRBJ2-7
v_gene: TRBV11-2
abundance: -
CDR3aa: CASSPQDEQYF
CDR3nt: TGTGCCAGCAGCCCCCAGGACGAGCAGTACTTC

d_gene: TRBD2
j_gene: TRBJ2-1
v_gene: TRBV30
abundance: -
CDR3aa: CAWSENLAGGNEQFF
CDR3nt: TGTGCCTGGAGTGAGAACCTAGCGGGAGGGAATGAGCAGTTCTTC

d_gene: -
j_gene: TRBJ2-3
v_gene: TRBV11-2
abundance: -
CDR3aa: CASGPRGAGDTQYF
CDR3nt: TGTGCCAGCGGTCCCCGGGGCGCGGGGGATACGCAGTATTTT

d_gene: -
j_gene: TRBJ2-4
v_gene: TRBV11-2
abundance: once
CDR3aa: CASSLLSLRELAKNIQYF
CDR3nt: TGTGCCAGCAGCTTATTGTCCCTCAGGGAACTAGCCAAAAACATTCAGTACTTC

d_gene: TRBD1
j_gene: TRBJ1-4
v_gene: TRBV9
abundance: -
CDR3aa: CASSYGTGGSATEKLFF
CDR3nt: TGTGCCAGCAGTTACGGGACAGGGGGGTCGGCTACCGAAAAACTGTTTTTT

d_gene: TRBD2
j_gene: TRBJ2-7
v_gene: TRBV7-7
abundance: -
CDR3aa: CASSFREAYEQYF
CDR3nt: TGTGCCAGCAGCTTCCGGGAGGCCTACGAGCAGTACTTC

d_gene: -
j_gene: TRBJ2-7
v_gene: TRBV7-3
abundance: -
CDR3aa: CASSLGGGVGSEQYF
CDR3nt: TGTGCCAGCAGCTTAGGGGGCGGCGTAGGGAGCGAGCAGTACTTC

d_gene: -
j_gene: TRBJ2-7
v_gene: TRBV29-1
abundance: once
CDR3aa: CSVALGLSYEQYF
CDR3nt: TGCAGCGTTGCTCTTGGACTCTCCTACGAGCAGTACTTC

d_gene: TRBD2
j_gene: TRBJ2-3
v_gene: TRBV5-8
abundance: -
CDR3aa: CASSLEGGPGTDTQYF
CDR3nt: TGTGCCAGCAGCTTGGAGGGAGGGCCAGGCACAGATACGCAGTATTTT

d_gene: -
j_gene: TRBJ2-1
v_gene: TRBV7-8
abundance: -
CDR3aa: CASSLGSLWADVDEQFF
CDR3nt: TGTGCCAGCAGCTTAGGTAGTCTCTGGGCAGATGTTGATGAGCAGTTCTTC

d_gene: -
j_gene: TRBJ2-6
v_gene: TRBV7-3
abundance: -
CDR3aa: CASSVGAGANVLTF
CDR3nt: TGTGCCAGCAGCGTGGGGGCCGGGGCCAACGTCCTGACTTTC

d_gene: TRBD1
j_gene: TRBJ1-5
v_gene: TRBV7-8
abundance: -
CDR3aa: CASSFRDRGRSNQPQHF
CDR3nt: TGTGCCAGCAGCTTCCGGGACAGGGGGCGAAGCAATCAGCCCCAGCATTTT

d_gene: TRBD1
j_gene: TRBJ1-6
v_gene: TRBV12-3/TRBV12-4
abundance: -
CDR3aa: CASSRTGRSPLHF
CDR3nt: TGTGCCAGCAGTCGGACAGGACGCTCACCCCTCCACTTT

d_gene: TRBD1
j_gene: TRBJ1-2
v_gene: TRBV28
abundance: once
CDR3aa: CASSFIQGAWGYTF
CDR3nt: TGTGCCAGCAGTTTTATTCAGGGGGCTTGGGGCTACACCTTC

d_gene: TRBD1
j_gene: TRBJ1-5
v_gene: TRBV3-1/TRBV3-2
abundance: -
CDR3aa: CASGDRDQPQHF
CDR3nt: TGTGCCAGCGGAGACAGGGACCAGCCCCAGCATTTT

d_gene: -
j_gene: TRBJ1-1
v_gene: TRBV19
abundance: -
CDR3aa: CASSTPAVVNTEAFF
CDR3nt: TGTGCCAGTAGTACCCCGGCGGTAGTGAACACTGAAGCTTTCTTT

d_gene: -
j_gene: TRBJ1-1
v_gene: TRBV7-9
abundance: -
CDR3aa: CASSLRGPEAFF
CDR3nt: TGTGCCAGCAGCTTAAGGGGTCCTGAAGCTTTCTTT

d_gene: -
j_gene: TRBJ2-5
v_gene: TRBV10-3
abundance: -
CDR3aa: CAIGRTQETQYF
CDR3nt: TGTGCCATCGGTAGAACCCAAGAGACCCAGTACTTC

d_gene: TRBD2
j_gene: TRBJ2-7
v_gene: TRBV27
abundance: few
CDR3aa: CASSWTSGRGYEQYF
CDR3nt: TGTGCCAGCAGTTGGACTAGCGGGAGAGGGTACGAGCAGTACTTC

d_gene: -
j_gene: TRBJ2-3
v_gene: TRBV7-3
abundance: -
CDR3aa: CASSSHLTGTDTQYF
CDR3nt: TGTGCCAGCAGCTCCCATTTGACAGGAACAGATACGCAGTATTTT

d_gene: TRBD1
j_gene: TRBJ1-1
v_gene: TRBV5-1
abundance: -
CDR3aa: CASSPGTGPEAFF
CDR3nt: TGCGCCAGCAGCCCGGGGACAGGCCCTGAAGCTTTCTTT